Following are 10 T cell receptor beta chains from one sample sequenced in a study of T cells in Graves' hyperthyroidism and ophthalmopathy. There were TCR beta CDR3 regions amplified from RNA transcripts. During a first-round RT-PCR of the TCR CDR3, the HTBI primer set was used. MiXCR, applied by TCRdb to the multiplex PCR reads, yields one record per CDR3 protein. The sample has approximately 420,000 distinct CDR3 sequences; 15% are singletons. Input material: blood. The receptors were gathered from a woman aged 30 to 39 with Graves' hyperthyroidism.

V is TRBV18 and J is TRBJ2-1, with D possibly being TRBD1 (6 bases). The CDR3 runs 17 residues. Germline CDR1 is KGHSH and CDR2 is LQKENI. Between the trimmed V and J ends, which lost 2 bases and 7 bases, there was a span of 21 bases. In nucleotides, the CDR3 is TGTGCCAGCTCACCAGCTCGGGGCCTTTCTAGGGGGAATGAGCAGTTCTTC. Translating it yields CASSPARGLSRGNEQFF.

The J gene is TRBJ2-7, the V gene TRBV19; no firm D call. The CDR3 totals 14 residues. Trimming took 5 bases from V and 3 from J, leaving 14 bases between them. From germline, CDR1 is LNHDA and CDR2 SQIVND (reference sequence). DNA of the CDR3: TGTGCCAGTAGTTCCATCGGCAGTATCTACGAGCAGTACTTC. The encoded protein is CASSSIGSIYEQYF.

This clonotype was recorded a few times. CDR3 coding DNA: TGCGCCAGCAGCTTAAAAAAACAGGGATCCGGGGAGCTGTTTTTT. It specifies CASSLKKQGSGELFF. The J gene is TRBJ2-2, the V gene TRBV5-1, with TRBD1 as a possible D gene (6 bases). The CDR3 covers 15 residues. Germline values: CDR1 SGHRS, CDR2 YFSETQ. V lost 2 bases, J lost 6 bases, and 14 bases lay in between.

At least ten counts were recorded for this clonotype. The rearrangement uses TRBV7-6 and TRBJ2-7; D remains unclear. The CDR3 is made up of 15 amino acids. The V gene's germline CDR1 is SGHVS and CDR2 FNYEAQ. The V gene lost 4 bases and the J gene lost 0 bases, with 13 bases spanning the gap. Here the CDR3 reads CASSSRPSPSYEQYF. CDR3 bases: TGTGCCAGCAGCTCCCGGCCGAGCCCCTCCTACGAGCAGTACTTC.

The chain couples TRBV5-1 to TRBJ2-1; tentatively, D is TRBD2 (5 bases). Trimming stripped 4 bases from V and 8 bases from J, with 19 bases between. This CDR3 contains 15 residues. Germline V lookup: CDR1 SGHRS, CDR2 YFSETQ. The DNA of the CDR3 is TGCGCCAGCAGCCACAACCCTGGTCCCGGGGATGAGCAGTTCTTC. It translates to CASSHNPGPGDEQFF.

The V call is TRBV29-1, the J call TRBJ1-2; possibly TRBD1 for D (5 bases). Germline CDR1 and CDR2: SQVTM and ANQGSEA. The CDR3 loop spans 12 amino acids. The V and J ends lost 3 bases and 0 bases respectively, with 5 bases between them. CDR3 sequence reads: CSVDRANYGYTF. DNA for the CDR3: TGCAGCGTTGACAGGGCTAACTATGGCTACACCTTC.

This clonotype has only a few counts. The genes are TRBV29-1 and TRBJ2-2, with 8 nucleotides matching TRBD1. Germline V gene lookup returns CDR1 SQVTM and CDR2 ANQGSEA. The trim removed 7 bases at V and 1 base at J, leaving 11 bases unmatched. This CDR3 region has 16 residues. The CDR3 DNA reads as TGCAGCGCCGTTAGGGGAGGACAGGGGAACACCGGGGAGCTGTTTTTT. It specifies CSAVRGGQGNTGELFF.

This chain connects TRBV5-6 to TRBJ1-3; possible D gene TRBD1, 5 bases. The CDR3 has 15 amino acids. V lost 0 bases, J lost 2 bases, and 9 bases lay in between. Germline assignment: CDR1 SGHDT and CDR2 YYEEEE. The CDR3 protein is CASSLVGEPGNTIYF. The CDR3, as DNA: TGTGCCAGCAGCTTGGTGGGGGAACCTGGAAACACCATATATTTT.

CDR3 loop: CASSQLATEAFF. CDR3 bases: TGTGCCAGCAGCCAATTGGCCACTGAAGCTTTCTTT. The rearrangement joins TRBV16 to TRBJ1-1; no firm D call. Germline assignment: CDR1 KGHSY and CDR2 FQNENV. V lost 1 base and J lost 4, with 4 bases in between. The CDR3 is 12 residues long.

Many counts were recorded for this clonotype. The chain employs TRBV5-1 and TRBJ1-4, with TRBD1 as a possible D gene (5 bases). There are 18 residues in the CDR3. The V end lost 6 bases, the J end lost 7 bases, and 28 bases lay between the germline ends. Germline V gene sequence: CDR1 SGHRS, CDR2 YFSETQ. The CDR3 DNA is TGCGCCAGCACATTACGCAGGGAGACACTACTAAGGAGTGAAAAACTGTTTTTT. It is translated as CASTLRRETLLRSEKLFF.